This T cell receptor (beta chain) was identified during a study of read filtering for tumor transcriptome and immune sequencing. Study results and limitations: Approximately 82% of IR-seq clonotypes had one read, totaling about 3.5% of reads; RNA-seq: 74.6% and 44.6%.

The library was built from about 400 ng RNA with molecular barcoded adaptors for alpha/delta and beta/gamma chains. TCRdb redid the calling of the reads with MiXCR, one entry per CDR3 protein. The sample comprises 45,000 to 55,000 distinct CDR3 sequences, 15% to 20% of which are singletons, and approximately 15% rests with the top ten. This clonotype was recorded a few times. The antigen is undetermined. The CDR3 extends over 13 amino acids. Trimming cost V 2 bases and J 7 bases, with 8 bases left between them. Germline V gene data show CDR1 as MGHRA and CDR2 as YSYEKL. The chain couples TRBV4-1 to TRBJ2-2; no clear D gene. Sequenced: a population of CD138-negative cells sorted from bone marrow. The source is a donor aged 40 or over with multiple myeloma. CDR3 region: CASSQTPGGELFF. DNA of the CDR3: TGCGCCAGCAGCCAAACTCCCGGCGGGGAGCTGTTTTTT.